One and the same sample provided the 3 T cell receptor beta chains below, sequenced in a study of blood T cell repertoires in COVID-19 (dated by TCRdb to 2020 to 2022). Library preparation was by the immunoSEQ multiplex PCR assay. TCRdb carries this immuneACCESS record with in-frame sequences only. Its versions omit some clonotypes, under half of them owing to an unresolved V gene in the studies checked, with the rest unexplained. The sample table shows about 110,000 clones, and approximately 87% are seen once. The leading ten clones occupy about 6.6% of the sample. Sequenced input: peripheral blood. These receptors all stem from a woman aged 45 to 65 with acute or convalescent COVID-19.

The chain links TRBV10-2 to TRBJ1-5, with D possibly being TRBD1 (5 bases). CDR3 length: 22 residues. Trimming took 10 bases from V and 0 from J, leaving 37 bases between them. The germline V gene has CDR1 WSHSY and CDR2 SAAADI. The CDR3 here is CATYTLRQTYHLSGYSNQPQHF. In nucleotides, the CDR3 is TGCGCCACCTACACCCTAAGACAGACCTACCACCTGTCAGGCTATAGCAATCAGCCCCAGCATTTT.

CDR3 bases: TGTGCCAGCAGCCGGGGTAGCGGGGGGGTCCAAGAGACCCAGTACTTC. Amino acids: CASSRGSGGVQETQYF. J is TRBJ2-5 and V is TRBV4-2; 11 bases align to TRBD2. The CDR3 contains 16 residues. With 4 bases clipped from V and 1 base from J, the junction kept 5 bases outside the gene matches. Germline CDR1 reads LGHNA; CDR2 reads YNFKEQ.

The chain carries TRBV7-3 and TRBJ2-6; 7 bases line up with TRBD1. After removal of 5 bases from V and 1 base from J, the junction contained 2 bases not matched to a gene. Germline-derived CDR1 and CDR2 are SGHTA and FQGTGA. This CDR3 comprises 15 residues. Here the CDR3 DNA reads TGTGCCAGCAGCCCGACAGGGTCTGGGGCCAACGTCCTGACTTTC. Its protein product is CASSPTGSGANVLTF.